This TCR beta chain comes out of a study of shared clonotypes between healthy human individuals. Overall study: Samples came from a couple of female and a few male donors aged 18 to 49.

Sequencing used immunoSEQ multiplex PCR; TCRdb keeps in-frame clones, though not all of them. The table lists 2 million to 3 million clones, approximately 92% of them singletons, with under 0.15% in the top ten. Naive CD4+ cells were CD45RA-selected; the remaining cells were memory. Only a few counts were recorded for this clone. Its antigen is not known. Study-wide points: How much donors shared clonotypes was expected to be affected by sequencing depth.

Germline CDR1 and CDR2: KGHSY and FQNENV. This CDR3 has 12 residues. V was clipped by 2 bases and J by 2 bases, with 4 bases between them. The clonotype was recovered from a man between 18 and 35 years old in good health. This sequence joins TRBV16 and TRBJ2-7, with D uncertain. The sample taken for sequencing was naive CD4+ T cells sorted from blood. Subset meaning: CD45RA+ positively selected. The CDR3 loop reads CASSQVTYEQYF. The CDR3 region has the DNA TGTGCCAGCAGCCAAGTCACCTACGAGCAGTACTTC.